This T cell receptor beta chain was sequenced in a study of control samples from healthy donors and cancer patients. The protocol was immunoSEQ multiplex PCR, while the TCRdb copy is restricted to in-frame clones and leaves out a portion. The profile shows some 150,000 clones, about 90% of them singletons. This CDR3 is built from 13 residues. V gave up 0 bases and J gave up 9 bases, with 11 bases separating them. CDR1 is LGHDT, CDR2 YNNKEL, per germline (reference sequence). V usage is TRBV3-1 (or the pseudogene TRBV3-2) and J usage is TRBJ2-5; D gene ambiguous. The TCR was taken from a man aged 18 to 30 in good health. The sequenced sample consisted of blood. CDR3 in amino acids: CASSQDLYRPQYF. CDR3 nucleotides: TGTGCCAGCAGCCAAGATTTATATAGACCCCAGTACTTC.